This is a list of T cell receptor beta chains from one sample in a study of blood T cell repertoires in COVID-19. The table came from immunoSEQ multiplex PCR; TCRdb's copy has only in-frame clones and leaves some out. The sample has some 220,000 clones; almost 85% are singletons. The specimen was peripheral blood. These receptors all stem from a man aged 50-59 years with COVID-19, enrolled during active disease. Each CDR3 is given with its conserved first and last residue. Fields, in order: V gene, clone size, J gene, D gene, CDR3 protein, CDR3 DNA. A D gene is named only where the DNA matches it firmly. The size entry is marked missing in some rows and otherwise reads once, few, many or a size class.

TRBV28	.	TRBJ2-3	.	CASRPGVLGTQYF	TGTGCCAGCAGGCCAGGGGTCCTCGGTACGCAGTATTTT
TRBV6-5	.	TRBJ1-1	.	CASKRSLENTEAFF	TGTGCCAGCAAACGGAGCTTAGAGAACACTGAAGCTTTCTTT
TRBV5-1	once	TRBJ2-3	TRBD1	CASSLARGTGVADTQYF	TGCGCCAGCAGCTTGGCCCGGGGGACAGGGGTGGCAGATACGCAGTATTTT
TRBV19	.	TRBJ2-2	.	CASSIVEQSTGELFF	TGTGCCAGTAGTATAGTAGAACAGTCCACCGGGGAGCTGTTTTTT
TRBV5-5	.	TRBJ2-7	.	CASSRTESVYEQYF	TGTGCCAGCAGCCGGACAGAGAGCGTATACGAGCAGTACTTC
TRBV2	.	TRBJ1-5	.	CASNLRQRQPQHF	TGTGCCAGCAACCTACGACAGCGTCAGCCCCAGCATTTT
TRBV30	few	TRBJ2-7	.	CAWRQISYEQYF	TGTGCCTGGAGGCAGATCTCGTACGAGCAGTACTTC
TRBV30	.	TRBJ1-5	TRBD1	CAWSMDRGHRQPQHF	TGTGCCTGGTCGATGGACAGGGGGCACAGACAGCCCCAGCATTTT
TRBV12-2	.	TRBJ2-7	.	CASRLVPGTGQDEQYF	TGTGCAAGTCGCTTAGTTCCCGGGACAGGACAGGATGAGCAGTACTTC
TRBV19	.	TRBJ1-5	.	CASSSEGRGNQPQHF	TGTGCCAGTAGTTCGGAGGGCCGCGGGAATCAGCCCCAGCATTTT